The 21 T cell receptor beta chains given below trace back to one sample, sequenced in a study of blood T cell repertoires in COVID-19. This table comes from immunoSEQ multiplex PCR, and its TCRdb copy is limited to in-frame clones, with some not included. The table has tens of thousands of clones, around 93% seen once. Sequencing was performed on peripheral blood. These receptors were obtained from a woman aged 55-69 years with active COVID-19.

The chain uses TRBV28 and TRBJ1-4, with TRBD1 identical over 7 bases. This CDR3 region has 15 residues. The J segment lost 6 bases and the V segment lost 5 bases, leaving 9 bases of the junction unmatched. Germline V CDR1 and CDR2: MDHEN, SYDVKM. The CDR3 nucleotides are TGTGCCAGCAGTGTCACAGGGGACATGGATGAAAAACTGTTTTTT. Translation gives CASSVTGDMDEKLFF.

The chain employs TRBV10-3 and TRBJ2-5; no definite D call. Per the germline V gene, CDR1 is ENHRY and CDR2 is SYGVKD. V lost 6 bases and J lost 5, with 7 bases in between. The CDR3 loop spans 11 amino acids. The CDR3 loop reads CAISARETQYF. The CDR3 DNA is TGTGCCATCAGCGCCCGGGAGACCCAGTACTTC.

V is TRBV15 and J is TRBJ2-5; 7 bases agree with TRBD1. The ends lost 1 base at V and 5 bases at J; junction bases unmatched: 7. Germline V CDR1 and CDR2: LNHNV, YYDKDF (reference sequence). The CDR3 covers 15 residues. For the CDR3, the DNA is TGTGCCACCAGCAGAGGGTTCGCAGGGGGTGAGACCCAGTACTTC. It yields the protein CATSRGFAGGETQYF.

The chain has TRBV10-3 and TRBJ2-1, with 7 bases that match TRBD1. CDR1 ENHRY and CDR2 SYGVKD come from the germline V gene. The V and J ends lost 6 bases and 5 bases, in that order; junction bases with no gene match: 10. The CDR3 contains 15 residues. The CDR3 is CAISGDRVGNNEQFF. DNA for the CDR3: TGTGCCATCAGCGGAGACAGGGTTGGTAACAATGAGCAGTTCTTC.

The chain links TRBV5-3 to TRBJ1-1; tentative D call: TRBD1 (6 bases). TRBV5-3 is an open reading frame whose function is uncertain. The CDR3 length is 15 residues. Trimming removed 0 bases at V and 4 bases at J, with 13 bases between. The CDR3 region has the DNA TGTGCCAGAAGCTTGGCAGGGGTACTATTCACTGAAGCTTTCTTT. Its protein product is CARSLAGVLFTEAFF.

This clone was found a few times. The chain couples TRBV6-6 to TRBJ2-6; D is possibly TRBD1 (6 bases). The V end was cut by 4 bases, the J end by 1 base, with 11 bases between. This CDR3 spans 16 amino acids. In germline, CDR1 is MNHNY, CDR2 SVGAGI (reference sequence). CDR3 nucleotide sequence: TGTGCCAGCAGTTCCCCAACAGGGTCTGGGGCCAACGTCCTGACTTTC. Translated: CASSSPTGSGANVLTF.

The chain carries TRBV9 and TRBJ2-1, with D possibly matching TRBD2 (8 bases). V lost 3 bases to trimming and J lost 0 bases, with 16 bases between them. In germline, CDR1 is SGDLS, CDR2 YYNGEE. This CDR3 is built from 17 residues. DNA for the CDR3: TGTGCCAGCAGCGCCTGGGACAGCGGGAGCTCCTACAATGAGCAGTTCTTC. It translates to CASSAWDSGSSYNEQFF.

This clone was counted once. The genes are TRBV19 and TRBJ1-2; D uncertain. The germline V gene has CDR1 LNHDA and CDR2 SQIVND (reference sequence). This CDR3 comprises 13 residues. V was pared by 6 bases and J by 5 bases, with 13 bases between. This CDR3 reads CASSWSRMYGYTF. In DNA, the CDR3 is TGTGCCAGTAGCTGGAGCCGGATGTATGGCTACACCTTC.

J is TRBJ2-7 and V is TRBV7-9; 8 nucleotides align to TRBD2. There are 15 residues in the CDR3. CDR1 is SEHNR, CDR2 FQNEAQ, per germline (reference sequence). The V segment lost 5 bases and the J segment 2 bases; nucleotides outside the gene matches: 8. CDR3: CASSQRGGDPYEQYF. The DNA for the CDR3 is TGTGCCAGCAGCCAACGGGGGGGCGACCCCTACGAGCAGTACTTC.

V usage is TRBV11-2 and J usage is TRBJ2-2; D is ambiguous. The CDR3 extends over 13 amino acids. Germline values: CDR1 SGHAT, CDR2 FQNNGV. Trimming stripped 4 bases from V and 1 base from J, with 4 bases between. The CDR3 DNA reads as TGTGCCAGCAGCTCACAGAACACCGGGGAGCTGTTTTTT. This encodes CASSSQNTGELFF.

This clone was observed a handful of times. CDR3: CASSQDVPLGEQYF. The CDR3 DNA reads as TGCGCCAGCAGCCAAGATGTCCCGCTAGGCGAGCAGTACTTC. This chain joins TRBV4-1 and TRBJ2-7, with D uncertain. Trimming took 0 bases from V and 6 from J, leaving 12 bases between them. Germline CDR1 MGHRA, CDR2 YSYEKL. The CDR3 is 14 residues long.

The genes are TRBV7-2 and TRBJ1-2; D may be TRBD1 (5 bases). Germline V gene data show CDR1 as SGHTA and CDR2 as FQGNSA. CDR3 size: 17 residues. Trimming removed 2 bases at V and 4 bases at J, with 20 bases between. This CDR3 reads CASSLYGLGRGAYGYTF. The CDR3, as DNA: TGTGCCAGCAGCTTATATGGCCTTGGGAGGGGAGCCTATGGCTACACCTTC.

This chain connects TRBV3-1 (or the pseudogene TRBV3-2) to TRBJ2-1; TRBD2 is a possible D gene (7 bases). Trimming removed 5 bases from V and 0 bases from J, with 17 bases in between. CDR1 is LGHDT, CDR2 YNNKEL, per germline (reference sequence). The CDR3 has 17 residues. In DNA form, the CDR3 reads TGTGCCAGCAGCTCTGAGGGGGGGGGACGCTCCTACAATGAGCAGTTCTTC. This encodes CASSSEGGGRSYNEQFF.

CDR3: CASSLHARETYEQYF. In DNA form, the CDR3 reads TGTGCCAGCAGCCTCCATGCGCGGGAAACCTACGAGCAGTACTTC. J is TRBJ2-7 and V is TRBV11-1, with D perhaps TRBD2 (6 bases). V was pared by 5 bases and J by 2 bases, with 16 bases between. The CDR3 has 15 residues. In germline, CDR1 is SGHAT, CDR2 FQDESV (reference sequence).

The genes are TRBV6-2 or TRBV6-3 and TRBJ2-2; 9 bases line up with TRBD2. This CDR3 is 19 amino acids long. Trimming cost V 0 bases and J 4 bases; bases outside gene matches: 12. Germline values: CDR1 MNHEY, CDR2 SVGEGT. The CDR3 is CASSYSNRLAASGTGELFF. CDR3 nucleotides: TGTGCCAGCAGTTACTCGAATCGACTAGCGGCTTCGGGCACCGGGGAGCTGTTTTTT.

The chain combines TRBV3-1 (or the pseudogene TRBV3-2) with TRBJ1-1; D unresolved. The CDR3 loop spans 11 amino acids. V was cut by 4 bases and J by 5 bases, with 5 bases left in between. From germline, CDR1 is LGHDT and CDR2 YNNKEL (reference sequence). This chain's CDR3 is CASSRKTEAFF. The CDR3, as DNA: TGTGCCAGCAGCCGTAAAACTGAAGCTTTCTTT.

V gene TRBV5-1 combines with J gene TRBJ2-1, with D possibly being TRBD2 (6 bases). The CDR3 is 15 residues long. Germline V CDR1 and CDR2: SGHRS, YFSETQ. With 2 bases removed from V and 6 bases from J, the gap between germline ends came to 15 bases. The CDR3 protein is CASSLQAGRFNEQFF. The CDR3, as DNA: TGCGCCAGCAGCTTACAAGCGGGCCGATTCAATGAGCAGTTCTTC.

This clone was detected only a few times. The chain combines TRBV7-6 with TRBJ1-1; TRBD1 is a possible D gene (6 bases). Trimming took 4 bases from V and 8 from J, leaving 14 bases between them. CDR3 length: 13 amino acids. Germline CDR1 and CDR2: SGHVS and FNYEAQ. CDR3 in amino acids: CASSSLQDREAFF. The CDR3, as DNA: TGTGCCAGCAGCTCGTTACAGGACAGAGAAGCTTTCTTT.

The chain is built from TRBV28 and TRBJ2-1; TRBD2 matches at 7 bases. This CDR3 has 15 amino acids. The ends lost 6 bases at V and 7 bases at J; junction bases unmatched: 12. Germline V gene data show CDR1 as MDHEN and CDR2 as SYDVKM. The CDR3 DNA is TGTGCCAGCAGCGTCGCGGGAGTCCTTAGAAATGAGCAGTTCTTC. This codes for CASSVAGVLRNEQFF.

The rearrangement links TRBV7-6 to TRBJ1-4; 7 positions match TRBD1. CDR1 and CDR2 from the germline V gene are SGHVS and FNYEAQ. The CDR3 length is 14 residues. The junction had 8 bases not matched to a gene; V was cut back by 5 bases and J by 8 bases. DNA of the CDR3: TGTGCCAGCAGCCTCTGGGACAGAGACGAAAAACTGTTTTTT. Translation: CASSLWDRDEKLFF.

As regards this clone: Other DNA sequences in this sample translate to the same CDR3. The CDR3 nucleotides read TGTGCCAGCAGCGGACAGGGGGCAGATACGCAGTATTTT. As protein: CASSGQGADTQYF. The chain joins TRBV2 to TRBJ2-3; 10 bases align to TRBD1. The CDR3 covers 13 residues. V shed 6 bases, J shed 4 bases, and the junction held 1 base outside the gene matches. CDR1 SNHLY and CDR2 FYNNEI come from the germline V gene.